Listed below are T cell receptor beta chains from one sample, sequenced in a study of vaccination effects on CD4 cells after COVID-19. Their recognized antigens are unknown. Data came from immunoSEQ multiplex PCR; TCRdb stores just in-frame clones and leaves some out. Of around 46,000 clones listed, approximately 70% are singletons. Sequencing was performed on CD4+ T cells from PBMCs cultured with a peptide pool, taken before COVID-19 vaccination. All receptors come from a human donor who had a prior SARS-CoV-2 infection. Both conserved end residues are part of each CDR3. Each record gives: J gene, D gene, V gene, CDR3 length, clone size, CDR3 protein, CDR3 DNA. A D gene is named only where the DNA matches it firmly. Clone size appears in some rows only: once, few, many, or a class for an expanded clone.

>TRBJ2-1|-|TRBV5-4|17|-
CASSRPQGSRGNNEQFF
TGTGCCAGCAGCAGACCGCAGGGATCCAGGGGAAACAATGAGCAGTTCTTC
>TRBJ2-4|TRBD2|TRBV7-6|17|once
CASSPRASGGAKNIQYF
TGTGCCAGCAGCCCCCGAGCTAGCGGGGGGGCCAAAAACATTCAGTACTTC
>TRBJ2-2|TRBD1|TRBV30|21|-
CAWRSKRDRAISEGLAGELFF
TGTGCCTGGAGATCTAAACGGGACAGGGCCATTTCAGAAGGCCTGGCCGGGGAGCTGTTTTTT
>TRBJ1-1|-|TRBV21-1|15|-
CASSRRRGRWAEAFF
TGTGCCAGCAGCAGGAGGAGGGGGCGATGGGCTGAAGCTTTCTTT
>TRBJ2-1|-|TRBV3-1/TRBV3-2|12|-
CASSQGSNEQFF
TGTGCCAGCAGCCAAGGAAGCAATGAGCAGTTCTTC
>TRBJ1-4|-|TRBV30|14|once
CAWSVGAGAVKLFF
TGTGCCTGGAGTGTAGGGGCAGGGGCGGTCAAACTGTTTTTT
>TRBJ2-2|TRBD2|TRBV10-3|14|once
CATRGESNTGELFF
TGTGCCACCCGGGGGGAATCGAACACCGGGGAGCTGTTTTTT
>TRBJ1-4|-|TRBV4-3|16|few
CASSQNGRVTNEKLFF
TGCGCCAGCAGCCAAAATGGGAGAGTAACAAATGAAAAACTGTTTTTT
>TRBJ1-1|-|TRBV18|17|-
CASSPPGRGGMNTEAFF
TGTGCCAGCTCACCACCAGGACGGGGGGGCATGAACACTGAAGCTTTCTTT
>TRBJ2-2|-|TRBV7-9|14|-
CASSLVGNTGELFF
TGTGCCAGCAGCTTAGTGGGGAACACCGGGGAGCTGTTTTTT
>TRBJ2-1|-|TRBV11-3|13|-
CASSLGSARGQFF
TGTGCCAGCAGCTTAGGTTCAGCTCGAGGGCAGTTCTTC
>TRBJ1-2|-|TRBV2|14|few
CASSAERTLYGYTF
TGTGCCAGCAGCGCGGAGAGGACACTGTATGGCTACACCTTC
>TRBJ2-1|TRBD2|TRBV5-1|15|medium-sized
CASSRRLAGDNEQFF
TGCGCCAGCAGCCGTCGACTAGCGGGAGACAATGAGCAGTTCTTC
>TRBJ2-1|-|TRBV6-5|15|-
CASSYWGVGASEQFF
TGTGCCAGCAGTTACTGGGGCGTGGGGGCAAGTGAGCAGTTCTTC
>TRBJ2-7|-|TRBV10-3|13|once
CAIKSGSSYEQYF
TGTGCCATCAAGTCCGGGAGCTCCTACGAGCAGTACTTC
>TRBJ2-2|-|TRBV2|14|-
CASKFWDATGELFF
TGTGCCAGCAAATTTTGGGACGCCACCGGGGAGCTGTTTTTT
>TRBJ1-2|-|TRBV27|16|few
CASSFFSRGRNYGYTF
TGTGCCAGCAGTTTTTTCTCCCGGGGGAGGAACTATGGCTACACCTTC
>TRBJ1-4|-|TRBV4-2|17|once
CASSQPSEGGSKEKLFF
TGTGCCAGCAGCCAACCCTCCGAAGGGGGTTCGAAGGAAAAACTGTTTTTT
>TRBJ2-7|-|TRBV21-1|18|-
CASSKGGPSRPSPYEQYF
TGTGCCAGCAGCAAAGGGGGACCGTCCCGCCCCTCACCGTACGAGCAGTACTTC
>TRBJ2-5|-|TRBV3-1/TRBV3-2|13|-
CASSQGRQETQYF
TGTGCCAGCAGCCAGGGCCGGCAAGAGACCCAGTACTTC
>TRBJ1-4|TRBD1|TRBV18|15|-
CASSPGWGQGGKLFF
TGTGCCAGCTCACCAGGCTGGGGACAGGGAGGGAAACTGTTTTTT
>TRBJ1-2|-|TRBV5-1|13|once
CASSSSNGYGYTF
TGCGCCAGCAGTTCCAGTAACGGCTATGGCTACACCTTC
>TRBJ1-1|-|TRBV7-2|12|few
CASSLIYTEAFF
TGTGCCAGCAGCTTAATATACACTGAAGCTTTCTTT
>TRBJ2-2|-|TRBV5-1|13|-
CASSLGWTGELFF
TGCGCCAGCAGCTTGGGTTGGACCGGGGAGCTGTTTTTT
>TRBJ2-5|TRBD2|TRBV2|15|-
CASTALAGAEETQYF
TGTGCCAGCACCGCACTAGCGGGAGCTGAAGAGACCCAGTACTTC
>TRBJ2-7|TRBD2|TRBV7-2|16|-
CASSLPGLAGTYEQYF
TGTGCCAGCAGTCTACCGGGACTAGCGGGTACCTACGAGCAGTACTTC
>TRBJ2-3|TRBD2|TRBV6-2/TRBV6-3|15|once
CASRPGLGREDTQYF
TGTGCCAGCAGGCCTGGACTAGGGCGGGAAGATACGCAGTATTTT
>TRBJ1-1|-|TRBV25-1|13|-
CASSGRPGAEAFF
TGTGCCAGCAGTGGACGTCCCGGGGCTGAAGCTTTCTTT
>TRBJ1-3|TRBD1|TRBV9|15|few
CASSGPGQGAYTIYF
TGTGCCAGCAGCGGACCGGGACAGGGGGCGTACACCATATATTTT
>TRBJ2-1|-|TRBV12-5|14|-
CASGLAGGYNEQFF
TGTGCTAGTGGTTTGGCTGGAGGTTACAATGAGCAGTTCTTC
>TRBJ1-5|TRBD1|TRBV11-2|17|-
CASSLTPTGTGNQPQHF
TGTGCCAGCAGCTTAACCCCAACGGGGACAGGGAATCAGCCCCAGCATTTT
>TRBJ2-7|-|TRBV2|14|-
CASSVSQINYEQYF
TGTGCCAGCAGTGTGTCTCAGATTAACTACGAGCAGTACTTC